These 20 T cell receptor beta chains came from one sample sequenced in a study of cytomegalovirus exposure and HLA in healthy donors. Primers included in the PCR were 60 Vbeta and 13 Jbeta primers. Sequencing was performed with immunoSEQ multiplex PCR; in TCRdb, only in-frame clones are kept and a portion is missing. Here the sample spans roughly 180,000 clones, around four fifths being singletons. The sequenced sample consisted of PBMCs. The receptor source for this set is a woman aged 45-60 years in good health and CMV-seropositive.

The chain carries TRBV29-1 and TRBJ2-2; maybe TRBD2 (7 bases). Germline CDR1 is SQVTM and CDR2 is ANQGSEA. Trimming cost V 7 bases and J 6 bases, with 18 bases left between them. This CDR3 has 14 amino acids. For the CDR3, the DNA is TGCAGCGCCGAAGGGGGGGCCTCTCCCGGGGAGCTGTTTTTT. Amino acid sequence: CSAEGGASPGELFF.

DNA for the CDR3: TGTGCCACCAGCAGAGATCTGAGAGGACTAGCGGGGGTCGGCTTCAAATCCGGGGAGCTGTTTTTT. This encodes CATSRDLRGLAGVGFKSGELFF. The chain joins TRBV15 to TRBJ2-2, with 13 bases identical to TRBD2. V was pared by 0 bases and J by 6 bases, with 19 bases of the junction left unmatched. Germline CDR1 and CDR2: LNHNV and YYDKDF (reference sequence). The CDR3 loop spans 22 amino acids.

V is TRBV19 and J is TRBJ2-1, with TRBD2 as a possible D gene (5 bases). Trimming took off 3 bases at V and 2 bases at J, with 17 bases between the two ends. Germline CDR1 is LNHDA and CDR2 is SQIVND (reference sequence). The CDR3 has 17 amino acids. The CDR3 reads CASSIVFGLDAYNEQFF. DNA for the CDR3: TGTGCCAGTAGTATTGTTTTCGGACTGGACGCCTACAATGAGCAGTTCTTC.

The V call is TRBV18, the J call TRBJ2-7, with D possibly TRBD1 on 6 matching bases. The V gene's germline CDR1 is KGHSH and CDR2 LQKENI. The CDR3 is 15 amino acids. Between the trimmed V and J ends, which lost 6 bases and 5 bases, there was a span of 20 bases. The CDR3, as DNA: TGTGCCAGCTCCCCAGGGGCGGAGTTTTTGGACGAGCAGTACTTC. It encodes CASSPGAEFLDEQYF. Together with reference TRBV18 and TRBJ2-7, the CDR3 gives the full variable domain: NAGVMQNPRHLVRRRGQEARLRCSPMKGHSHVYWYRQLPEEGLKFMVYLQKENIIDESGMPKERFSAEFPKEGPSILRIQQVVRGDSAAYFCASSPGAEFLDEQYFGPGTRLTVT.

This chain connects TRBV19 to TRBJ1-2; maybe TRBD1 (5 bases). V was clipped by 6 bases and J by 3 bases, with 8 bases between them. Germline loops: CDR1 LNHDA, CDR2 SQIVND (reference sequence). The CDR3 contains 12 residues. The CDR3 loop reads CASSETDYGYTF. The DNA of the CDR3 is TGTGCCAGTAGCGAGACAGACTATGGCTACACCTTC.

The rearrangement links TRBV7-3 to TRBJ1-1, with unresolved D. Germline-derived CDR1 and CDR2 are SGHTA and FQGTGA. CDR3 length: 13 amino acids. V was cut by 1 base and J by 8 bases, with 11 bases left in between. The CDR3 is CASSLIRDKEAFF. CDR3 in DNA: TGTGCCAGCAGCTTAATACGCGATAAGGAAGCTTTCTTT.

CDR3 sequence (DNA): TGTGCCCACTTACGGCGGGAAGCTTTCTTT. This sequence encodes CAHLRREAFF. The V call is TRBV7-3, the J call TRBJ1-1; no firm D call. CDR1 is SGHTA, CDR2 FQGTGA, per germline. Trimming pared 11 bases from V and 8 bases from J, leaving 12 bases between. CDR3 size: 10 residues.

This clone was counted a single time. The chain has TRBV6-5 and TRBJ1-3, with unresolved D. The CDR3 has 13 residues. V was shortened by 7 bases and J by 4 bases, with 11 bases between the two germline ends. Germline assignment: CDR1 MNHEY and CDR2 SVGAGI. CDR3 DNA: TGTGCCAGCACCCCACCGGGGGGAAACACCATATATTTT. Amino acid sequence: CASTPPGGNTIYF.

This chain joins TRBV5-1 and TRBJ1-5, with 10 positions matching TRBD1. Trimming cost V 2 bases and J 5 bases; bases outside gene matches: 1. The CDR3 covers 14 residues. Germline lookup yields CDR1 SGHRS and CDR2 YFSETQ. In DNA, the CDR3 is TGCGCCAGCAGCTTCGGACAGGGGGATCAGCCCCAGCATTTT. The encoded protein is CASSFGQGDQPQHF.

The chain employs TRBV5-1 and TRBJ2-1, with 8 bases that match TRBD2. Germline values: CDR1 SGHRS, CDR2 YFSETQ. The CDR3 is 15 amino acids. V shed 4 bases, J shed 8 bases, and the junction held 11 bases outside the gene matches. CDR3 DNA: TGCGCCAGCAGCGACGCGGGGGGCCCAGGGGATGAGCAGTTCTTC. Its translation is CASSDAGGPGDEQFF.

This CDR3 is CASSLPGFGEQYF. CDR3 bases: TGTGCCAGCAGCTTGCCGGGGTTCGGCGAGCAGTACTTC. The chain combines TRBV7-9 with TRBJ2-7; D is perhaps TRBD2 (5 bases). The CDR3 runs to 13 residues. The V and J ends lost 3 bases and 6 bases respectively, with 12 bases between them. CDR1 and CDR2 from the germline V gene are SEHNR and FQNEAQ (reference sequence).

This sequence joins TRBV19 and TRBJ2-3; no clear D. The CDR3 runs 16 residues. V was pared by 3 bases and J by 7 bases, with 20 bases between. Germline CDR1 and CDR2: LNHDA and SQIVND (reference sequence). The CDR3 nucleotides read TGTGCCAGTAGTATCGGCACTACCGACGCGCCGAATACGCAGTATTTT. It encodes CASSIGTTDAPNTQYF.

V and J are TRBV18 and TRBJ1-5; no reliable D call. Deletions cut 2 bases from V and 6 bases from J, with 11 bases between. The CDR3 runs to 14 residues. Germline loops: CDR1 KGHSH, CDR2 LQKENI. This chain's CDR3 is CASSPARRSQPQHF. The CDR3 DNA sequence: TGTGCCAGCTCACCAGCCAGGAGGAGTCAGCCCCAGCATTTT. The whole variable domain, remainder taken from reference TRBV18 and TRBJ1-5, is NAGVMQNPRHLVRRRGQEARLRCSPMKGHSHVYWYRQLPEEGLKFMVYLQKENIIDESGMPKERFSAEFPKEGPSILRIQQVVRGDSAAYFCASSPARRSQPQHFGDGTRLSIL.

The chain has TRBV7-9 and TRBJ1-1; D remains ambiguous. The V end lost 5 bases, the J end lost 2 bases, and 12 bases lay between the germline ends. There are 14 residues in the CDR3. The germline V gene has CDR1 SEHNR and CDR2 FQNEAQ (reference sequence). The CDR3 spells CASSRGRRNTEAFF. In DNA form, the CDR3 reads TGTGCCAGCAGCCGCGGAAGGCGAAACACTGAAGCTTTCTTT.

This chain joins TRBV30 and TRBJ1-1; weak D call: TRBD1 (5 bases). The CDR3 sequence is 12 residues long. Germline V gene lookup returns CDR1 GTSNPN and CDR2 SVGIG (reference sequence). V was shortened by 8 bases and J by 7 bases, with 17 bases between the two germline ends. CDR3 sequence (DNA): TGTGCCGGAGAACTGACACAGGTTGAAGCTTTCTTT. It encodes CAGELTQVEAFF.

This chain uses TRBV27 with TRBJ2-5; D uncertain. This CDR3 is 13 amino acids long. V dropped 6 bases and J dropped 5 bases, with 13 bases sitting between them. CDR1 is MNHEY and CDR2 is SMNVEV in the germline V gene (reference sequence). DNA of the CDR3: TGTGCCAGCAGCTCTAACTCCTTGGAGACCCAGTACTTC. This encodes CASSSNSLETQYF.

This clone was counted between two and nine times. The chain links TRBV5-5 to TRBJ2-7, with TRBD1 identical over 8 bases. Germline V gene data show CDR1 as SGHKS and CDR2 as YYEKEE (reference sequence). V trimming: 5 bases; J trimming: 4 bases; junction bases outside the gene matches: 8. The CDR3 loop spans 14 amino acids. The CDR3 region is CASRPGQGTYEQYF. CDR3 DNA: TGTGCCAGCAGACCAGGACAGGGAACATACGAGCAGTACTTC. The variable domain in full, with the rest retrieved from reference TRBV5-5 and TRBJ2-7, is DAGVTQSPTHLIKTRGQQVTLRCSPISGHKSVSWYQQVLGQGPQFIFQYYEKEERGRGNFPDRFSARQFPNYSSELNVNALLLGDSALYLCASRPGQGTYEQYFGPGTRLTVT.

This clone was counted a few times. The V and J genes are TRBV5-4 and TRBJ2-7; 7 nucleotides agree with TRBD1. This CDR3 region has 16 residues. The germline CDR1 and CDR2 sequences are SGHNT and YYREEE (reference sequence). Germline trimming cut 0 bases from V and 3 bases from J; bases unmatched to any gene: 9. CDR3 bases: TGTGCCAGCAGCTTGGGATGGGACAGCACAATCTACGAGCAGTACTTC. Its translation is CASSLGWDSTIYEQYF.

The chain is built from TRBV7-9 and TRBJ1-6; D not certain. Germline lookup yields CDR1 SEHNR and CDR2 FQNEAQ (reference sequence). There are 14 residues in the CDR3. Trimming removed 5 bases from V and 7 bases from J, with 12 bases in between. The CDR3 loop reads CASSPYSPNSPLHF. The CDR3, as DNA: TGTGCCAGCAGCCCTTATAGCCCCAATTCACCCCTCCACTTT.

The chain combines TRBV5-4 with TRBJ1-6; D remains unclear. Germline values: CDR1 SGHNT, CDR2 YYREEE (reference sequence). With 4 bases removed from V and 6 bases from J, the gap between germline ends came to 8 bases. The CDR3 length is 13 residues. The CDR3 region is CASSELPNSPLHF. The DNA for the CDR3 is TGTGCCAGCAGCGAGTTACCTAATTCACCCCTCCACTTT. Full variable domain (missing parts from reference TRBV5-4 and TRBJ1-6): ETGVTQSPTHLIKTRGQQVTLRCSSQSGHNTVSWYQQALGQGPQFIFQYYREEENGRGNFPPRFSGLQFPNYSSELNVNALELDDSALYLCASSELPNSPLHFGNGTRLTVT.